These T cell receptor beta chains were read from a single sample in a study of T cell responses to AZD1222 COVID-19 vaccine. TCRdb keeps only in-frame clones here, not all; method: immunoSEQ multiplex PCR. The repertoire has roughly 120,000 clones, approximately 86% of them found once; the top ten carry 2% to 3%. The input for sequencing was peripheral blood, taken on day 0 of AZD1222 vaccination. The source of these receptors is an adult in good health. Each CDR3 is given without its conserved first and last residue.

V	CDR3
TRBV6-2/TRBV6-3	ASSYNSGRGAPDYGYT
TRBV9	ASSVGVNQPQH
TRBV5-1	ASSLARGKTEAF
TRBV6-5	ASRVPGTEKNIQY
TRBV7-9	ASSRDDEQF
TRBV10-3	AIMGTASYEQY
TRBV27	ASSGSVQGYGYT
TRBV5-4	ASSNRTSGTGELF
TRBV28	ASSRYEQY
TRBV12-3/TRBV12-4	ASTSGQGNEQF
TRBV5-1	ASNAGTSYSNEQF
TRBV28	ASSPGGTYEQY
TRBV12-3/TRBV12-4	ASKAGYNEQF
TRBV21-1	ASIKAERETQY
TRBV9	ASSPQGQPMYGYT
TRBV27	ASSLNGQGTYEQY
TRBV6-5	ASIPGLANTDTQY
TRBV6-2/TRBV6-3	ASSPRLAGLTDTQY
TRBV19	ASSIEAGNQPQH
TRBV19	ASSIGSGRNTEAF
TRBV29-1	SAAPGQGTGELF
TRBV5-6	ASSTYSTDTQY
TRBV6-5	ASRTGSTGELF
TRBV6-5	ASTAQSNEQF
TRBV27	ASSSGGFVRNQPQH
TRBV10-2	ASAGTVNQPQH
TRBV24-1	ATSDRRGTEAF
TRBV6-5	ASAGVTYEQY
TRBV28	ASSLGGMLTNEKLF
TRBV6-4	ASSETAGGSTDTQY
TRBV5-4	ASSLFQRTGAYEQY
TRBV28	ASKLAGVVDNEQF
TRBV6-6	ASSRLAGGPLYNEQF
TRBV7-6	ASSLAGWPYNEQF
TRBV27	ASSPRDRKAGELF
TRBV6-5	ASSRGGGSTDTQY
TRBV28	ASSPTGIYQETQY
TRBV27	ASSPDGGPGGYT
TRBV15	ATSRDTHPGGTGELF
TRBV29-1	SGGEAKGNTIY
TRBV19	ASSTSGLHYYNEQF
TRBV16	ASSHGGPYNEQF
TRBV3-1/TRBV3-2	ASSQGAGSTDTQY
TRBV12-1	ASSFGGASWYNEQF
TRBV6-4	ASSASGTDTQY
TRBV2	ASRERSAGVSGNTIY
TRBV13	ASSTPGHEQY
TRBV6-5	ASRGDSNQPQH
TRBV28	ASSADRGSYEQY
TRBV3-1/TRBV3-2	ASSQGQGALSGNTIY
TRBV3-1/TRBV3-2	ASRPTGTPGRAF
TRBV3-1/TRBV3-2	ASSPWGGGTDTQY
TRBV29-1	SVEGQGYVGYT
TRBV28	ASRLGQNTEAF
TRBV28	ASLQSGGPTSVGYT